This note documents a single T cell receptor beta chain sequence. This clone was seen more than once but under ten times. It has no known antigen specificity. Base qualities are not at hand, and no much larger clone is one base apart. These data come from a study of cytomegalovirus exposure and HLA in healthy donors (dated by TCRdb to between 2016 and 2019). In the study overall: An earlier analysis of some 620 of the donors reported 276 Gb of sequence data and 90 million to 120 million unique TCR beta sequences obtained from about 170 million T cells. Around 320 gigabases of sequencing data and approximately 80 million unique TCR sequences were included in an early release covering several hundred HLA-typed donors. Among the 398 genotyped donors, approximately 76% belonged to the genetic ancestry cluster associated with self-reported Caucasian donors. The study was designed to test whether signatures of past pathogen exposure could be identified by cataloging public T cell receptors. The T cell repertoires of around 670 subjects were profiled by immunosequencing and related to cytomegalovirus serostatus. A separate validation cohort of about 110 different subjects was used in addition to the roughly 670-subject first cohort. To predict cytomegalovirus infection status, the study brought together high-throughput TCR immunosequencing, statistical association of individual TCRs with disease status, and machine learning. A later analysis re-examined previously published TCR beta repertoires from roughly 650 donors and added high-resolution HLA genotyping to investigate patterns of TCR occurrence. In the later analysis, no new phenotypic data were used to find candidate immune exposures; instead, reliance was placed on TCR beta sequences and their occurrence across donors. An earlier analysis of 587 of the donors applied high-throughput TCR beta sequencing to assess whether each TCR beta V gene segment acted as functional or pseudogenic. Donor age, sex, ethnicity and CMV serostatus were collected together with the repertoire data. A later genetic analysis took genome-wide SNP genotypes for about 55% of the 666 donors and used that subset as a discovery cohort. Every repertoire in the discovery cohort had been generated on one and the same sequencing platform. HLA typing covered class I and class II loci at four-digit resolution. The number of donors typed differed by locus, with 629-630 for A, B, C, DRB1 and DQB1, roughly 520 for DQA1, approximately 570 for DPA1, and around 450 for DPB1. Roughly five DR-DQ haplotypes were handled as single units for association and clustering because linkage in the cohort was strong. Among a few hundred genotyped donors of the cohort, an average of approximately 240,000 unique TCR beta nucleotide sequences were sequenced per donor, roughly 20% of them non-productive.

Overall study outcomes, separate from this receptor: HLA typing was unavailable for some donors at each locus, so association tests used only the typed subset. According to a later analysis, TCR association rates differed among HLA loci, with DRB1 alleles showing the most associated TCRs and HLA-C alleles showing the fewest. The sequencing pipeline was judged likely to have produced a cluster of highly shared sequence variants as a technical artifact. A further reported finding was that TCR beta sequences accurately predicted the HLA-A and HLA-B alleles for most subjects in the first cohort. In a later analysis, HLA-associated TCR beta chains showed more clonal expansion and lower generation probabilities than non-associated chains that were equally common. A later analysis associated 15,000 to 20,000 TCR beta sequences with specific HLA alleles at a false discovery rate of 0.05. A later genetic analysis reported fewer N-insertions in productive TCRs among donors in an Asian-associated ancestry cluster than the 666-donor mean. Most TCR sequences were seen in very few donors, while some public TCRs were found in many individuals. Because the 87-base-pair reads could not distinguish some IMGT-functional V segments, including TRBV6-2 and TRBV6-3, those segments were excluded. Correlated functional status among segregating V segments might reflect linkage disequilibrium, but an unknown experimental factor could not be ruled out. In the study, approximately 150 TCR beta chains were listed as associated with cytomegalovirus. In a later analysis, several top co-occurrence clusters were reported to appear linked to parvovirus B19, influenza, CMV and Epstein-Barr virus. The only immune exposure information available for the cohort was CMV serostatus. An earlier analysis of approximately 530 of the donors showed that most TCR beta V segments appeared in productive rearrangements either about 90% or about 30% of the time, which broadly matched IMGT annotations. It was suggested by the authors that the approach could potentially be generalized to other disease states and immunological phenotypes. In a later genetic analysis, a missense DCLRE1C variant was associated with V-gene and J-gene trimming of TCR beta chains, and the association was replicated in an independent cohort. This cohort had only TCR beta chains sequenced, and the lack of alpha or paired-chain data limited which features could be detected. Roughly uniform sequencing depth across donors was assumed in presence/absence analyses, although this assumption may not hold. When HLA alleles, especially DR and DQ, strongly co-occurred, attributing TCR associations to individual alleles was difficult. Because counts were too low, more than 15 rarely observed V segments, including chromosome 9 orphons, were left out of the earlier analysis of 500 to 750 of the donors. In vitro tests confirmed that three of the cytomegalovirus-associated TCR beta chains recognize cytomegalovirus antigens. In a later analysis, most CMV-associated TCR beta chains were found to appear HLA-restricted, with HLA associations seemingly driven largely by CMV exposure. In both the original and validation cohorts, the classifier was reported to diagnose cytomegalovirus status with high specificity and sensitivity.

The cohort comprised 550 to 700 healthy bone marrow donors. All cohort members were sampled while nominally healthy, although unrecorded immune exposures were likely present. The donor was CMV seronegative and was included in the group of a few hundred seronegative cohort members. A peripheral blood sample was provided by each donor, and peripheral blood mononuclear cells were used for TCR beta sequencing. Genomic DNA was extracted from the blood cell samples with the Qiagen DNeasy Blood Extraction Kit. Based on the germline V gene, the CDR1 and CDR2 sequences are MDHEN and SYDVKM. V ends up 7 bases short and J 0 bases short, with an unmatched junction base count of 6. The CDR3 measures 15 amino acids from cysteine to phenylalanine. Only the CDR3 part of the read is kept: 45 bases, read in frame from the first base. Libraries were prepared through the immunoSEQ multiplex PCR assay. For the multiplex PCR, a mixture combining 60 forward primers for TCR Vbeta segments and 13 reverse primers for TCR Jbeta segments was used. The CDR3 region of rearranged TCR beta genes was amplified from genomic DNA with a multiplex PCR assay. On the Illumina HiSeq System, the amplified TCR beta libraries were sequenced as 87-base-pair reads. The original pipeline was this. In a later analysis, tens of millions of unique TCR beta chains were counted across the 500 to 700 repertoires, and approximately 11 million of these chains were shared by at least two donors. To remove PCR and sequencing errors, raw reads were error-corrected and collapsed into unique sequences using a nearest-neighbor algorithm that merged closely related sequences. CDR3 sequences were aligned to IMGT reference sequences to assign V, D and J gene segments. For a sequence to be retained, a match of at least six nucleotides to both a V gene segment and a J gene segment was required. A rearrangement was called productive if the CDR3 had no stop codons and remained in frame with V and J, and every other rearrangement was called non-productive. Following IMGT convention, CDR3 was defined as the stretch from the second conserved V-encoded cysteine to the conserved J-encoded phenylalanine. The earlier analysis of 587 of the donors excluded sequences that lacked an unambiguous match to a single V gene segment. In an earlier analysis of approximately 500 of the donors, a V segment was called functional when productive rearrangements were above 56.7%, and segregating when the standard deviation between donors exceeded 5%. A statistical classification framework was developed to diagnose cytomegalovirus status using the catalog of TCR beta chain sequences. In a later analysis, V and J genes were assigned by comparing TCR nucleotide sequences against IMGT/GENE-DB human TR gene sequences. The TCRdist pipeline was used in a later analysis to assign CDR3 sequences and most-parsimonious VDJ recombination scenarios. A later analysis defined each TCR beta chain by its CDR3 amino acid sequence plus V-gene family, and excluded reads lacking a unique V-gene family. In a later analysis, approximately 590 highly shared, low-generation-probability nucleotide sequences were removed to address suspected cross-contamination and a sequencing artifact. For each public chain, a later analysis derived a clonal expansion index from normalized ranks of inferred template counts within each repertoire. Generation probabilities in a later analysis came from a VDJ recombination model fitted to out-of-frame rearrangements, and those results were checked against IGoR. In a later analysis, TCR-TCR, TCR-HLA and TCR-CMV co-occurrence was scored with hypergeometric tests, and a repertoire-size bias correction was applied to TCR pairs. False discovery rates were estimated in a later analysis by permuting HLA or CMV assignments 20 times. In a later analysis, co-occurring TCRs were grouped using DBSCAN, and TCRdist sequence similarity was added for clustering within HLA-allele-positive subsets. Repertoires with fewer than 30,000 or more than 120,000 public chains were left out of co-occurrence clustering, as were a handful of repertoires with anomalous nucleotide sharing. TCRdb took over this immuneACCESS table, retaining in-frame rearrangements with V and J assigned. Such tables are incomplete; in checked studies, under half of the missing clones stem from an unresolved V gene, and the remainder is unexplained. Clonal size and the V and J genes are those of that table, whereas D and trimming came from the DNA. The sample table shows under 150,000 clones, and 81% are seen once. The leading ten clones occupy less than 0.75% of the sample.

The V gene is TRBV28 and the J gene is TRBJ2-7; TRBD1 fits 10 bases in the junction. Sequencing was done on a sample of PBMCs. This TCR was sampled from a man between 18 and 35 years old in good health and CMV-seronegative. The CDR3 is CASTQGDRGSYEQYF. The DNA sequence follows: TGTGCCAGCACCCAGGGGGACAGGGGCTCCTACGAGCAGTACTTC. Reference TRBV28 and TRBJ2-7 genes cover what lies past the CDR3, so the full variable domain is DVKVTQSSRYLVKRTGEKVFLECVQDMDHENMFWYRQDPGLGLRLIYFSYDVKMKEKGDIPEGYSVSREKKERFSLILESASTNQTSMYLCASTQGDRGSYEQYFGPGTRLTVT.